A selection of T cell receptor beta chains follows, all from one sample in a study of blood T cell repertoires in COVID-19. Profiled with immunoSEQ multiplex PCR; TCRdb holds only in-frame clones, not every one. The repertoire holds roughly 150,000 clones, with around nine tenths as singletons. The sequencing sample was made of peripheral blood. The receptors come from a man aged 50 to 59 who had recovered from COVID-19. Each CDR3 is given with its conserved first and last residue. Fields, in order: CDR3 length, clone size, D gene, V gene, J gene, CDR3 protein, CDR3 DNA. A D gene is named only where the DNA matches it firmly. Some rows mark clone size as missing; the rest say once, few, many or name a class of expanded clone.

CDR3 length: 15
clone size: once
D gene: .
V gene: TRBV6-5
J gene: TRBJ2-5
CDR3 protein: CASSYTGLESETQYF
CDR3 DNA: TGTGCCAGCAGTTACACCGGACTGGAATCGGAGACCCAGTACTTC

CDR3 length: 17
clone size: .
D gene: TRBD2
V gene: TRBV7-8
J gene: TRBJ2-2
CDR3 protein: CASSQGLAGGRTGELFF
CDR3 DNA: TGTGCCAGCAGCCAGGGACTAGCGGGGGGGCGCACCGGGGAGCTGTTTTTT

CDR3 length: 15
clone size: .
D gene: TRBD1
V gene: TRBV27
J gene: TRBJ1-2
CDR3 protein: CASSPGTGPNYGYTF
CDR3 DNA: TGTGCCAGCAGTCCCGGGACAGGCCCTAACTATGGCTACACCTTC

CDR3 length: 18
clone size: .
D gene: TRBD2
V gene: TRBV4-1
J gene: TRBJ2-2
CDR3 protein: CASSQVRTLAGDSGELFF
CDR3 DNA: TGCGCCAGCAGCCAAGTAAGGACCCTAGCGGGAGACTCCGGGGAGCTGTTTTTT

CDR3 length: 14
clone size: .
D gene: TRBD2
V gene: TRBV4-2
J gene: TRBJ2-1
CDR3 protein: CASSPLAEYNEQFF
CDR3 DNA: TGTGCCAGCAGCCCGCTAGCGGAATACAATGAGCAGTTCTTC

CDR3 length: 15
clone size: .
D gene: TRBD2
V gene: TRBV27
J gene: TRBJ2-7
CDR3 protein: CASSLLGLDRYEQYF
CDR3 DNA: TGTGCCAGCAGTTTATTGGGACTAGATCGCTACGAGCAGTACTTC

CDR3 length: 15
clone size: .
D gene: TRBD1
V gene: TRBV19
J gene: TRBJ2-3
CDR3 protein: CASSVRTGPADTQYF
CDR3 DNA: TGTGCCAGTAGTGTACGGACAGGGCCCGCAGATACGCAGTATTTT

CDR3 length: 16
clone size: .
D gene: TRBD1
V gene: TRBV5-4
J gene: TRBJ2-1
CDR3 protein: CASSLPGQGGSNEQFF
CDR3 DNA: TGTGCCAGCAGCTTGCCGGGACAGGGGGGAAGCAATGAGCAGTTCTTC

CDR3 length: 16
clone size: .
D gene: TRBD1
V gene: TRBV27
J gene: TRBJ2-3
CDR3 protein: CASSLSGTVFTDTQYF
CDR3 DNA: TGTGCCAGCAGTTTATCCGGGACAGTCTTCACAGATACGCAGTATTTT

CDR3 length: 14
clone size: .
D gene: TRBD1
V gene: TRBV29-1
J gene: TRBJ1-1
CDR3 protein: CSVGRGQARNEAFF
CDR3 DNA: TGCAGCGTTGGGCGGGGACAGGCGAGGAATGAAGCTTTCTTT

CDR3 length: 13
clone size: once
D gene: TRBD1
V gene: TRBV15
J gene: TRBJ1-2
CDR3 protein: CATSGTGNYGYTF
CDR3 DNA: TGTGCCACCAGCGGGACAGGGAACTATGGCTACACCTTC

CDR3 length: 16
clone size: .
D gene: TRBD1
V gene: TRBV7-8
J gene: TRBJ2-6
CDR3 protein: CASSHKQGTGANVLTF
CDR3 DNA: TGTGCCAGCAGCCACAAACAGGGGACTGGGGCCAACGTCCTGACTTTC

CDR3 length: 13
clone size: .
D gene: TRBD2
V gene: TRBV7-2
J gene: TRBJ2-1
CDR3 protein: CASGAGGGHEQFF
CDR3 DNA: TGTGCCAGCGGAGCGGGAGGGGGTCATGAGCAGTTCTTC

CDR3 length: 13
clone size: .
D gene: .
V gene: TRBV2
J gene: TRBJ1-5
CDR3 protein: CASRPSREGPQHF
CDR3 DNA: TGTGCCAGCAGGCCGTCCCGAGAGGGGCCCCAGCATTTT

CDR3 length: 17
clone size: .
D gene: TRBD2
V gene: TRBV10-3
J gene: TRBJ2-5
CDR3 protein: CAISEPRGGGGQETQYF
CDR3 DNA: TGTGCCATCAGTGAGCCCCGGGGGGGAGGGGGTCAAGAGACCCAGTACTTC

CDR3 length: 16
clone size: .
D gene: TRBD2
V gene: TRBV30
J gene: TRBJ2-7
CDR3 protein: CAWSVPASGGAYVQYF
CDR3 DNA: TGTGCCTGGAGTGTACCGGCCAGCGGGGGGGCCTACGTGCAGTACTTC

CDR3 length: 17
clone size: .
D gene: .
V gene: TRBV10-3
J gene: TRBJ2-7
CDR3 protein: CAISESVELPNGHEQYF
CDR3 DNA: TGTGCCATCAGTGAGTCAGTTGAACTACCTAATGGCCACGAGCAGTACTTC

CDR3 length: 16
clone size: .
D gene: TRBD2
V gene: TRBV9
J gene: TRBJ2-7
CDR3 protein: CASSVGSTSGRFEQYF
CDR3 DNA: TGTGCCAGCAGCGTAGGTTCTACTAGCGGGAGATTCGAGCAGTACTTC

CDR3 length: 14
clone size: .
D gene: .
V gene: TRBV15
J gene: TRBJ1-2
CDR3 protein: CATSRGAGRSGYTF
CDR3 DNA: TGTGCCACCAGCAGAGGGGCGGGGAGATCCGGCTACACCTTC

CDR3 length: 13
clone size: .
D gene: .
V gene: TRBV19
J gene: TRBJ1-5
CDR3 protein: CASSVGSQQPQHF
CDR3 DNA: TGTGCCAGTAGTGTCGGGTCTCAACAGCCCCAGCATTTT

CDR3 length: 15
clone size: .
D gene: TRBD2
V gene: TRBV19
J gene: TRBJ2-2
CDR3 protein: CASSYDGGVSGELFF
CDR3 DNA: TGTGCCAGTAGTTACGACGGGGGGGTTTCCGGGGAGCTGTTTTTT

CDR3 length: 19
clone size: .
D gene: TRBD2
V gene: TRBV15
J gene: TRBJ2-5
CDR3 protein: CATSRDRRAGARDQETQYF
CDR3 DNA: TGTGCCACCAGCAGAGATCGGAGGGCGGGAGCCAGGGACCAAGAGACCCAGTACTTC

CDR3 length: 15
clone size: .
D gene: .
V gene: TRBV5-1
J gene: TRBJ1-6
CDR3 protein: CASRLGTSYNSPLHF
CDR3 DNA: TGCGCCAGCAGGTTGGGGACAAGCTATAATTCACCCCTCCACTTT

CDR3 length: 15
clone size: .
D gene: .
V gene: TRBV15
J gene: TRBJ2-7
CDR3 protein: CATSRVPGSSYEQYF
CDR3 DNA: TGTGCCACCAGCAGAGTCCCCGGTAGCTCCTACGAGCAGTACTTC

CDR3 length: 15
clone size: .
D gene: TRBD1
V gene: TRBV7-9
J gene: TRBJ2-5
CDR3 protein: CASSSRDRVGETQYF
CDR3 DNA: TGTGCCAGCAGCAGCCGGGACAGGGTAGGCGAGACCCAGTACTTC

CDR3 length: 14
clone size: .
D gene: .
V gene: TRBV25-1
J gene: TRBJ2-3
CDR3 protein: CASRGAPGTDTQYF
CDR3 DNA: TGTGCCAGCAGGGGGGCCCCGGGCACAGATACGCAGTATTTT

CDR3 length: 15
clone size: .
D gene: .
V gene: TRBV3-1/TRBV3-2
J gene: TRBJ1-5
CDR3 protein: CASSQGELRGQPQHF
CDR3 DNA: TGTGCCAGCAGCCAAGGGGAGTTACGGGGTCAGCCCCAGCATTTT

CDR3 length: 18
clone size: .
D gene: TRBD2
V gene: TRBV27
J gene: TRBJ2-1
CDR3 protein: CASSPPGTSGSSYNEQFF
CDR3 DNA: TGTGCCAGCAGTCCGCCCGGGACTAGCGGGAGCTCCTACAATGAGCAGTTCTTC

CDR3 length: 17
clone size: few
D gene: TRBD2
V gene: TRBV4-1
J gene: TRBJ2-1
CDR3 protein: CASSQEELAVSYNEQFF
CDR3 DNA: TGCGCCAGCAGCCAAGAGGAACTAGCGGTTTCCTACAATGAGCAGTTCTTC

CDR3 length: 18
clone size: .
D gene: TRBD1
V gene: TRBV6-9
J gene: TRBJ2-6
CDR3 protein: CASSFRDRVSSGANVLTF
CDR3 DNA: TGTGCCAGCAGTTTCCGGGACAGGGTTTCATCTGGGGCCAACGTCCTGACTTTC

CDR3 length: 15
clone size: .
D gene: .
V gene: TRBV27
J gene: TRBJ1-1
CDR3 protein: CASSFLTQITGEAFF
CDR3 DNA: TGTGCCAGCAGTTTCCTCACCCAAATCACAGGAGAAGCTTTCTTT

CDR3 length: 16
clone size: .
D gene: TRBD1
V gene: TRBV7-2
J gene: TRBJ1-2
CDR3 protein: CASSPEVTGANYGYTF
CDR3 DNA: TGTGCCAGCAGCCCCGAGGTTACAGGGGCTAACTATGGCTACACCTTC

CDR3 length: 15
clone size: .
D gene: .
V gene: TRBV19
J gene: TRBJ1-1
CDR3 protein: CASSIAGHLNTEAFF
CDR3 DNA: TGTGCCAGTAGTATAGCGGGACACCTGAACACTGAAGCTTTCTTT

CDR3 length: 13
clone size: .
D gene: .
V gene: TRBV28
J gene: TRBJ1-5
CDR3 protein: CASSLEGPQPQHF
CDR3 DNA: TGTGCCAGCAGTTTGGAGGGTCCTCAGCCCCAGCATTTT

CDR3 length: 14
clone size: once
D gene: .
V gene: TRBV19
J gene: TRBJ1-2
CDR3 protein: CASSNRAGNYGYTF
CDR3 DNA: TGTGCCAGTAGTAACAGGGCCGGCAACTATGGCTACACCTTC

CDR3 length: 16
clone size: .
D gene: TRBD1
V gene: TRBV25-1
J gene: TRBJ2-5
CDR3 protein: CASSVPGQGVLETQYF
CDR3 DNA: TGTGCCAGCAGTGTCCCGGGACAGGGGGTACTAGAGACCCAGTACTTC

CDR3 length: 15
clone size: few
D gene: TRBD1
V gene: TRBV5-1
J gene: TRBJ2-5
CDR3 protein: CASGTSTGGRETQYF
CDR3 DNA: TGCGCCAGCGGAACATCGACAGGGGGGAGGGAGACCCAGTACTTC

CDR3 length: 18
clone size: .
D gene: TRBD1
V gene: TRBV7-9
J gene: TRBJ1-3
CDR3 protein: CASSPSPTGVNSGNTIYF
CDR3 DNA: TGTGCCAGCAGCCCATCCCCCACAGGGGTAAACTCTGGAAACACCATATATTTT

CDR3 length: 17
clone size: .
D gene: TRBD2
V gene: TRBV5-6
J gene: TRBJ2-3
CDR3 protein: CASSFYSSGRVADTQYF
CDR3 DNA: TGTGCCAGCAGCTTCTATTCTAGCGGGAGGGTGGCAGATACGCAGTATTTT

CDR3 length: 14
clone size: .
D gene: .
V gene: TRBV27
J gene: TRBJ2-1
CDR3 protein: CASKRTGSYNEQFF
CDR3 DNA: TGTGCCAGCAAGAGAACAGGCTCCTACAATGAGCAGTTCTTC

CDR3 length: 15
clone size: .
D gene: .
V gene: TRBV27
J gene: TRBJ2-4
CDR3 protein: CASADREGAKNIQYF
CDR3 DNA: TGTGCCAGCGCGGACAGGGAGGGTGCCAAAAACATTCAGTACTTC

CDR3 length: 14
clone size: .
D gene: TRBD2
V gene: TRBV24-1
J gene: TRBJ2-7
CDR3 protein: CATSDSGTSNEQYF
CDR3 DNA: TGTGCCACCAGTGACTCCGGGACTAGTAACGAGCAGTACTTC

CDR3 length: 14
clone size: .
D gene: TRBD2
V gene: TRBV4-3
J gene: TRBJ2-1
CDR3 protein: CASSQDVGLSEQFF
CDR3 DNA: TGCGCCAGCAGCCAAGATGTGGGACTAAGTGAGCAGTTCTTC

CDR3 length: 15
clone size: once
D gene: .
V gene: TRBV11-2
J gene: TRBJ2-7
CDR3 protein: CASSSTGLFTYEQYF
CDR3 DNA: TGTGCCAGCAGCTCTACAGGGTTATTTACCTACGAGCAGTACTTC

CDR3 length: 15
clone size: .
D gene: TRBD1
V gene: TRBV7-6
J gene: TRBJ1-2
CDR3 protein: CASSQGTGKDYGYTF
CDR3 DNA: TGTGCCAGCAGCCAAGGGACAGGGAAGGACTATGGCTACACCTTC